What follows are 14 T cell receptor beta chains derived from one specimen sequenced in a study of cytomegalovirus exposure and HLA in healthy donors. Amplification used 60 Vbeta primers and 13 Jbeta primers. Profiling relied on immunoSEQ multiplex PCR, and the TCRdb table lists in-frame clones only, not all of them. The data contain 80,000 to 100,000 clones, roughly 70% of them seen just once; the ten biggest clones take up under 3%. The sequenced sample consisted of PBMCs. These receptors came from a man in his fifties or sixties in good health and CMV-seronegative.

This sequence joins TRBV19 and TRBJ2-5; TRBD1 agrees at 7 bases. The trim removed 2 bases at V and 5 bases at J, leaving 5 bases unmatched. The CDR3 contains 14 residues. Germline assignment: CDR1 LNHDA and CDR2 SQIVND (reference sequence). This chain's CDR3 is CASSIRQGEETQYF. CDR3 nucleotides: TGTGCCAGTAGTATAAGGCAGGGGGAGGAGACCCAGTACTTC.

The chain recombines TRBV7-9 with TRBJ2-7, with TRBD2 identical over 11 bases. The CDR3 length is 15 residues. The germline gives CDR1 SEHNR, CDR2 FQNEAQ (reference sequence). V was pared by 2 bases and J by 4 bases, with 4 bases of the junction left unmatched. CDR3 bases: TGTGCCAGCAGCTTAAGTACTAGCGGGGGATACGAGCAGTACTTC. This gives the protein CASSLSTSGGYEQYF.

V and J are TRBV6-6 and TRBJ2-7; TRBD1 matches 11 bases. The CDR3 runs to 14 residues. V lost 5 bases and J lost 3; bases outside the gene matches: 3. Germline CDR1 MNHNY, CDR2 SVGAGI (reference sequence). The CDR3 DNA reads as TGTGCCAGCAGTCGGACAGGGGGCAGCTACGAGCAGTACTTC. This gives the protein CASSRTGGSYEQYF.

A single count supports this clone. The V gene is TRBV6-5, the J gene TRBJ1-3, with D unresolved. Germline V gene sequence: CDR1 MNHEY, CDR2 SVGAGI. V was pared by 11 bases and J by 1 base, with 9 bases between. The CDR3 is made up of 12 amino acids. The CDR3 nucleotides read TGTGCCGGCGGAATTTCTGGAAACACCATATATTTT. Its protein is CAGGISGNTIYF.

This chain connects TRBV5-1 to TRBJ2-3; D gene ambiguous. Trimming stripped 0 bases from V and 1 base from J, with 9 bases between. The germline gives CDR1 SGHRS, CDR2 YFSETQ. The CDR3 consists of 15 residues. As DNA, the CDR3 is TGCGCCAGCAGCTTGGGCAGTCGCCGCACAGATACGCAGTATTTT. Encoded protein: CASSLGSRRTDTQYF.

V usage is TRBV27 and J usage is TRBJ1-1; no clear D. The germline V gene encodes CDR1 MNHEY and CDR2 SMNVEV (reference sequence). Trimming shortened V by 3 bases and J by 5 bases, and 13 bases separated the two germline ends. The CDR3 extends over 14 amino acids. CDR3 DNA sequence: TGTGCCAGCAGTTTCGGAGCTAGTGAGACTGAAGCTTTCTTT. Protein product: CASSFGASETEAFF.

J is TRBJ2-1 and V is TRBV27; possible D gene TRBD2, 6 bases. The CDR3 covers 16 residues. Germline CDR1 MNHEY, CDR2 SMNVEV (reference sequence). The V end was cut by 2 bases, the J end by 5 bases, with 16 bases between. The chain's CDR3 is CASSLGDGGRNNEQFF. The CDR3 DNA sequence: TGTGCCAGCAGTTTAGGGGACGGGGGACGAAACAATGAGCAGTTCTTC.

The V gene is TRBV7-2, the J gene TRBJ1-2; 8 bases map to TRBD1. V shed 4 bases, J shed 3 bases, and the junction held 4 bases outside the gene matches. This CDR3 comprises 14 residues. The germline V gene has CDR1 SGHTA and CDR2 FQGNSA. The CDR3 is CASSSGTGDYGYTF. CDR3 DNA: TGTGCCAGCAGCTCAGGGACAGGAGACTATGGCTACACCTTC. The full variable domain, its missing parts supplied by reference TRBV7-2 and TRBJ1-2, is GAGVSQSPSNKVTEKGKDVELRCDPISGHTALYWYRQSLGQGLEFLIYFQGNSAPDKSGLPSDRFSAERTGGSVSTLTIQRTQQEDSAVYLCASSSGTGDYGYTFGSGTRLTVV.

This clone has just a few counts. The genes are TRBV6-5 and TRBJ1-2, with D uncertain. CDR1 is MNHEY, CDR2 SVGAGI, per germline. The V gene lost 4 bases and the J gene lost 6 bases, with 18 bases spanning the gap. The CDR3 runs 15 residues. CDR3 in amino acids: CASSSPEEHENGYTF. The CDR3 nucleotides read TGTGCCAGCAGTTCCCCTGAGGAGCACGAAAATGGCTACACCTTC.

The chain carries TRBV2 and TRBJ1-1; D possibly corresponds to TRBD1 (6 bases). CDR1 and CDR2 (germline): SNHLY, FYNNEI. With 6 bases removed from V and 4 bases from J, the gap between germline ends came to 12 bases. The CDR3 runs 13 residues. For the CDR3, the DNA is TGTGCCAGCAGGGGGAACAGGGCCACTGAAGCTTTCTTT. It codes for CASRGNRATEAFF.

The CDR3 region has the DNA TGTGCCAGCAGTCTACTAGCGATTAGCACAGATACGCAGTATTTT. Residues: CASSLLAISTDTQYF. The chain has TRBV7-6 and TRBJ2-3; 7 positions agree with TRBD2. The CDR3 is 15 amino acids. V lost 6 bases and J lost 0; bases outside the gene matches: 6. Per the germline V gene, CDR1 is SGHVS and CDR2 is FNYEAQ.

V gene TRBV28 combines with J gene TRBJ1-1; TRBD1 might be the D (6 bases). V shed 3 bases and J shed 4 bases, with 9 bases lying between them. Germline assignment: CDR1 MDHEN and CDR2 SYDVKM. This CDR3 contains 13 residues. CDR3 residues: CASSFLGGTEAFF. The CDR3 DNA reads as TGTGCCAGCAGTTTTTTAGGGGGCACTGAAGCTTTCTTT.

The chain has TRBV11-2 and TRBJ1-5; no firm D call. Between the trimmed V and J ends, which lost 5 bases and 0 bases, there was a span of 5 bases. Germline CDR1 is SGHAT and CDR2 is FQNNGV. There are 13 residues in the CDR3. As DNA, the CDR3 is TGTGCCAGCAGCATCAATAGCAATCAGCCCCAGCATTTT. Protein product: CASSINSNQPQHF.

The chain couples TRBV19 to TRBJ1-5; 7 bases are shared with TRBD1. From germline, CDR1 is LNHDA and CDR2 SQIVND (reference sequence). Trimming at V came to 6 bases and at J to 4 bases, leaving 6 bases not matched to a gene. The CDR3 covers 14 residues. The CDR3 nucleotides are TGTGCCAGTAGACCTTCAGGGGGGAATCAGCCCCAGCATTTT. Protein: CASRPSGGNQPQHF.